What follows are 29 T cell receptor beta chains derived from one specimen sequenced in a study of identifying expanded T cells in peripheral blood. The table came from immunoSEQ multiplex PCR; TCRdb's copy has only in-frame clones and leaves some out. The table has more than 50,000 clones, about 85% seen once. Sequencing was carried out using blood. The receptors derive from a person aged 18-70 years in good health.

The chain joins TRBV27 to TRBJ1-2; TRBD1 might be the D (6 bases). Germline V CDR1 and CDR2: MNHEY, SMNVEV (reference sequence). CDR3 length: 12 residues. Between the trimmed V and J ends, which lost 4 bases and 13 bases, there was a span of 16 bases. The DNA of the CDR3 is TGTGCCAGCAGTTCCCTAGGGGGGATCGGCACCTTC. Its protein is CASSSLGGIGTF.

This chain links TRBV30 with TRBJ1-2, with 8 bases identical to TRBD1. The germline CDR1 and CDR2 sequences are GTSNPN and SVGIG (reference sequence). CDR3 length: 14 residues. V lost 6 bases to trimming and J lost 7 bases; unmatched junction nucleotides: 13. For the CDR3, the DNA is TGTGCCTGTTCAGGGGGCCGTTTTATAGGTGGCTACACCTTC. This encodes CACSGGRFIGGYTF.

The rearrangement links TRBV2 to TRBJ1-2; D unclear. Germline CDR1 is SNHLY and CDR2 is FYNNEI. V was pared by 6 bases and J by 8 bases, with 13 bases between. This CDR3 is built from 12 residues. In DNA, the CDR3 is TGTGCCAGCAGGATGTCACTCGGGGGCTACACCTTC. Translation: CASRMSLGGYTF.

This sequence joins TRBV15 and TRBJ1-3, with D tentatively TRBD1 (5 bases). The V end lost 0 bases, the J end lost 15 bases, and 18 bases lay between the germline ends. This CDR3 has 14 amino acids. Germline CDR1 is LNHNV and CDR2 is YYDKDF (reference sequence). The CDR3 DNA reads TGTGCCACCAGCAGAGATGATAGAGGGCAGGGTAAATATTTT. This gives the protein CATSRDDRGQGKYF.

The J gene is TRBJ2-3, the V gene TRBV5-1, with 9 bases identical to TRBD2. Trimming took 4 bases from V and 3 from J; bases not matched to a gene: 6. Germline-derived CDR1 and CDR2 are SGHRS and YFSETQ. There are 15 residues in the CDR3. The CDR3 DNA reads as TGCGCCAGCAGCGGCGGGGGGGCCGTGACAGATACGCAGTATTTT. It codes for CASSGGGAVTDTQYF.

The genes are TRBV9 and TRBJ2-3; 10 bases are a match to TRBD2. The CDR3 length is 16 residues. In germline, CDR1 is SGDLS, CDR2 YYNGEE. The trim removed 4 bases at V and 1 base at J, leaving 6 bases unmatched. This CDR3 is CASSPRGTSGTDTQYF. DNA of the CDR3: TGTGCCAGCAGCCCCAGGGGGACTAGCGGCACAGATACGCAGTATTTT.

This chain links TRBV14 with TRBJ1-3, with D possibly matching TRBD1 (5 bases). The germline V and J ends were trimmed by 8 bases and 4 bases, with 18 bases remaining between them. Per germline, CDR1 SGHDN and CDR2 FVKESK. The CDR3 consists of 15 residues. CDR3 coding DNA: TGTGCCAGCGGTGCCCGAGGGGTTCAGGGAAACACCATATATTTT. The encoded protein is CASGARGVQGNTIYF.

The chain recombines TRBV30 with TRBJ2-1; D gene unclear. Looked up from germline, CDR1 is GTSNPN and CDR2 is SVGIG (reference sequence). This CDR3 region has 15 residues. The V end lost 8 bases, the J end lost 7 bases, and 24 bases lay between the germline ends. CDR3 protein: CAGRQPSSERNEQFF. CDR3 sequence (DNA): TGTGCCGGACGCCAACCTTCTAGTGAGAGGAATGAGCAGTTCTTC. The full variable domain, with the rest looked up from reference TRBV30 and TRBJ2-1, is SQTIHQWPATLVQPVGSPLSLECTVEGTSNPNLYWYRQAAGRGLQLLFYSVGIGQISSEVPQNLSASRPQDRQFILSSKKLLLSDSGFYLCAGRQPSSERNEQFFGPGTRLTVL.

The chain joins TRBV19 to TRBJ1-2; D ambiguous. This CDR3 has 15 amino acids. Germline CDR1 LNHDA, CDR2 SQIVND (reference sequence). Trimming left V 1 base short and J 3 bases short, with 12 bases between. CDR3 sequence reads: CASSIGAGGHYGYTF. The CDR3, as DNA: TGTGCCAGTAGTATAGGCGCAGGCGGCCACTATGGCTACACCTTC. Full variable domain (remainder filled in from reference TRBV19 and TRBJ1-2): DGGITQSPKYLFRKEGQNVTLSCEQNLNHDAMYWYRQDPGQGLRLIYYSQIVNDFQKGDIAEGYSVSREKKESFPLTVTSAQKNPTAFYLCASSIGAGGHYGYTFGSGTRLTVV.

This clone occurred a few times. This chain uses TRBV4-2 with TRBJ1-2, with D unclear. Germline lookup yields CDR1 LGHNA and CDR2 YNFKEQ. The CDR3 has 11 residues. The germline V and J ends were trimmed by 4 bases and 8 bases, with 8 bases remaining between them. This CDR3 reads CASSPGMGYTF. The CDR3 DNA sequence: TGTGCCAGCAGCCCGGGGATGGGCTACACCTTC.

Only one count was recorded for this clone. The chain joins TRBV19 to TRBJ2-2; 10 bases match TRBD2. The germline V gene has CDR1 LNHDA and CDR2 SQIVND (reference sequence). This CDR3 region has 17 residues. J gave up 5 bases and V 9 bases, and 15 bases lay outside the gene matches. DNA of the CDR3: TGTGCCAGCGCCTTTTTGGTAGCGGGAGGAAGGACCGGGGAGCTGTTTTTT. Amino acids: CASAFLVAGGRTGELFF. The variable domain in full, completed from reference TRBV19 and TRBJ2-2, reads DGGITQSPKYLFRKEGQNVTLSCEQNLNHDAMYWYRQDPGQGLRLIYYSQIVNDFQKGDIAEGYSVSREKKESFPLTVTSAQKNPTAFYLCASAFLVAGGRTGELFFGEGSRLTVL.

This clone was recorded once. This chain connects TRBV9 to TRBJ1-3; D is unclear. Trimming stripped 3 bases from V and 0 bases from J, with 13 bases between. Germline CDR1 reads SGDLS; CDR2 reads YYNGEE. The CDR3 is made up of 16 amino acids. This CDR3 is CASSANLGFSGNTIYF. CDR3 nucleotides: TGTGCCAGCAGCGCCAACCTGGGGTTCTCTGGAAACACCATATATTTT.

J is TRBJ1-1 and V is TRBV6-6; the D gene is possibly TRBD1 (5 bases). CDR1 is MNHNY and CDR2 is SVGAGI in the germline V gene (reference sequence). V was trimmed by 2 bases and J by 1 base, leaving 11 bases between them. The CDR3 is made up of 15 amino acids. The CDR3, as DNA: TGTGCCAGCAGTTACCCCCGGGACCAGAACACTGAAGCTTTCTTT. It yields the protein CASSYPRDQNTEAFF.

V usage is TRBV6-5 and J usage is TRBJ1-5; D not resolved. This CDR3 contains 14 residues. Germline CDR1 reads MNHEY; CDR2 reads SVGAGI. Between the trimmed V and J ends, which lost 5 bases and 6 bases, there was a span of 14 bases. The CDR3 protein is CASSRGRDGQPQHF. CDR3 nucleotides: TGTGCCAGCAGTCGAGGAAGAGATGGTCAGCCCCAGCATTTT.

V is TRBV29-1 and J is TRBJ2-3, with D perhaps matching TRBD1 (6 bases). This CDR3 region has 12 residues. Germline assignment: CDR1 SQVTM and CDR2 ANQGSEA. Trimming stripped 4 bases from V and 3 bases from J, with 8 bases between. The CDR3 loop is CSVGRGTDTQYF. CDR3 coding DNA: TGCAGCGTTGGCAGGGGTACAGATACGCAGTATTTT.

This rearrangement joins TRBV2 to TRBJ2-1, with TRBD2 identical over 11 bases. The CDR3 runs 17 residues. Germline lookup yields CDR1 SNHLY and CDR2 FYNNEI. The V gene end was trimmed by 4 bases and the J gene end by 5 bases; junction bases not matched to a gene: 10. CDR3 DNA: TGTGCCAGCAGTGTAGAACGACTAGCGGGGCAAGACAATGAGCAGTTCTTC. Its protein product is CASSVERLAGQDNEQFF. Filled out from reference TRBV2 and TRBJ2-1, the complete variable domain reads EPEVTQTPSHQVTQMGQEVILRCVPISNHLYFYWYRQILGQKVEFLVSFYNNEISEKSEIFDDQFSVERPDGSNFTLKIRSTKLEDSAMYFCASSVERLAGQDNEQFFGPGTRLTVL.

The J gene is TRBJ1-5, the V gene TRBV5-8; D gene uncertain. The germline V and J ends were trimmed by 5 bases and 3 bases, with 18 bases remaining between them. This CDR3 spans 16 amino acids. CDR1 is SGHTS, CDR2 YDEGEE, per germline. CDR3 nucleotides: TGTGCCAGCAGACCATGGTCCTACTCTCTCAATCAGCCCCAGCATTTT. Amino acids: CASRPWSYSLNQPQHF.

The chain couples TRBV5-8 to TRBJ2-5; the match to TRBD2 covers 8 bases. The CDR3 has 19 amino acids. V gave up 5 bases and J gave up 5 bases; unmatched junction bases: 23. Germline V gene lookup returns CDR1 SGHTS and CDR2 YDEGEE. In nucleotides, the CDR3 is TGTGCCAGCAGTCGTATTAGTATGCATCGGGAGGGCCTAAGGGAGACCCAGTACTTC. Protein product: CASSRISMHREGLRETQYF.

The genes are TRBV5-4 and TRBJ1-1; D is uncertain. V was shortened by 4 bases and J by 1 base, with 11 bases between the two germline ends. There are 14 residues in the CDR3. Germline lookup yields CDR1 SGHNT and CDR2 YYREEE (reference sequence). CDR3 sequence reads: CASSPRWGNTEAFF. CDR3 nucleotide sequence: TGTGCCAGCAGCCCTCGGTGGGGGAACACTGAAGCTTTCTTT.

In this sample, this clone turned up a few times. The rearrangement joins TRBV2 to TRBJ2-5, with 10 bases identical to TRBD1. The ends lost 7 bases at V and 4 bases at J; junction bases unmatched: 9. The V gene's germline CDR1 is SNHLY and CDR2 FYNNEI. The CDR3 sequence is 15 residues long. DNA for the CDR3: TGTGCCAGCAATGCAGACAGGGGGCAGAGAGAGACCCAGTACTTC. It codes for CASNADRGQRETQYF.

This chain uses TRBV18 with TRBJ1-2; 9 positions agree with TRBD1. From germline, CDR1 is KGHSH and CDR2 LQKENI. This CDR3 is built from 16 residues. Trimming removed 3 bases from V and 4 bases from J; junction bases left unmatched: 9. Here the CDR3 reads CASSPRGTGNPYGYTF. CDR3 DNA sequence: TGTGCCAGCTCACCGAGAGGGACAGGGAATCCCTATGGCTACACCTTC.

The CDR3 DNA reads as TGTGCTAGTGGCCCCGACAGGGGATGGGGCAATCAGCCCCAGCATTTT. Protein: CASGPDRGWGNQPQHF. This chain links TRBV12-5 with TRBJ1-5; 8 nucleotides agree with TRBD1. The V gene end was trimmed by 6 bases and the J gene end by 2 bases; junction bases not matched to a gene: 9. The CDR3 spans 16 residues. Germline CDR1 is LGHNT and CDR2 is FRNRAP.

The chain has TRBV4-2 and TRBJ2-1, with 12 positions matching TRBD2. The trim removed 1 base at V and 6 bases at J, leaving 7 bases unmatched. The CDR3 contains 17 residues. In germline, CDR1 is LGHNA, CDR2 YNFKEQ. CDR3 sequence (DNA): TGTGCCAGCAGCCAAGGGACTAGCGGGAATGGCCGCAATGAGCAGTTCTTC. Translating gives CASSQGTSGNGRNEQFF.

CDR3 sequence (DNA): TGTGCCAGCAGCCCGATAGCGGGAGTGTTTGATGAGCAGTTCTTC. It yields the protein CASSPIAGVFDEQFF. The J gene is TRBJ2-1, the V gene TRBV9; 9 nucleotides match TRBD2. Germline V CDR1 and CDR2: SGDLS, YYNGEE. J gave up 8 bases and V 4 bases, and 10 bases lay outside the gene matches. This CDR3 comprises 15 residues.

This chain links TRBV21-1 with TRBJ2-2; no check of the table's D call, TRBD2, against the DNA was made. TRBV21-1 represents a pseudogene. This CDR3 has 15 amino acids. CDR3 sequence reads: CASSTPLANTGELFF. CDR3 DNA sequence: TGTGCCAGCAGCACACCCCTAGCGAACACCGGGGAGCTGTTTTTT.

The V gene is TRBV7-6, the J gene TRBJ2-2, with 7 bases lining up with TRBD1. V was clipped by 5 bases and J by 6 bases; unmatched bases: 9. CDR1 is SGHVS, CDR2 FNYEAQ, per germline. The CDR3 sequence is 15 residues long. The CDR3 DNA follows: TGTGCCAGCAGCCTATCACAGGGGACGGCCGGGGAGCTGTTTTTT. As protein: CASSLSQGTAGELFF.

The V and J genes are TRBV6-1 and TRBJ1-2; TRBD1 is a possible D gene (5 bases). CDR1 and CDR2 from the germline V gene are MNHNS and SASEGT. The CDR3 loop spans 14 amino acids. V was pared by 2 bases and J by 5 bases, with 12 bases between. The CDR3 here is CASSESGRQYGYTF. In DNA form, the CDR3 reads TGTGCCAGCAGTGAATCGGGACGACAATATGGCTACACCTTC.

The chain recombines TRBV6-6 with TRBJ2-1; 7 bases fit TRBD1. CDR1 MNHNY and CDR2 SVGAGI come from the germline V gene (reference sequence). Trimming took 6 bases from V and 4 from J; bases not matched to a gene: 9. The CDR3 spans 15 residues. Here the CDR3 DNA reads TGTGCCAGCAGGAGAGACAGGGCCCTATACAATGAGCAGTTCTTC. It specifies CASRRDRALYNEQFF.

This clone was picked up a small number of times. The chain joins TRBV7-3 to TRBJ2-5; TRBD2 is a possible D gene (6 bases). This CDR3 spans 14 amino acids. The V gene's germline CDR1 is SGHTA and CDR2 FQGTGA. Trimming removed 6 bases at V and 2 bases at J, with 13 bases between. Written as DNA, the CDR3 is TGTGCCAGCAGTTTCGGTCGGGGGCAAGAGACCCAGTACTTC. It yields the protein CASSFGRGQETQYF.